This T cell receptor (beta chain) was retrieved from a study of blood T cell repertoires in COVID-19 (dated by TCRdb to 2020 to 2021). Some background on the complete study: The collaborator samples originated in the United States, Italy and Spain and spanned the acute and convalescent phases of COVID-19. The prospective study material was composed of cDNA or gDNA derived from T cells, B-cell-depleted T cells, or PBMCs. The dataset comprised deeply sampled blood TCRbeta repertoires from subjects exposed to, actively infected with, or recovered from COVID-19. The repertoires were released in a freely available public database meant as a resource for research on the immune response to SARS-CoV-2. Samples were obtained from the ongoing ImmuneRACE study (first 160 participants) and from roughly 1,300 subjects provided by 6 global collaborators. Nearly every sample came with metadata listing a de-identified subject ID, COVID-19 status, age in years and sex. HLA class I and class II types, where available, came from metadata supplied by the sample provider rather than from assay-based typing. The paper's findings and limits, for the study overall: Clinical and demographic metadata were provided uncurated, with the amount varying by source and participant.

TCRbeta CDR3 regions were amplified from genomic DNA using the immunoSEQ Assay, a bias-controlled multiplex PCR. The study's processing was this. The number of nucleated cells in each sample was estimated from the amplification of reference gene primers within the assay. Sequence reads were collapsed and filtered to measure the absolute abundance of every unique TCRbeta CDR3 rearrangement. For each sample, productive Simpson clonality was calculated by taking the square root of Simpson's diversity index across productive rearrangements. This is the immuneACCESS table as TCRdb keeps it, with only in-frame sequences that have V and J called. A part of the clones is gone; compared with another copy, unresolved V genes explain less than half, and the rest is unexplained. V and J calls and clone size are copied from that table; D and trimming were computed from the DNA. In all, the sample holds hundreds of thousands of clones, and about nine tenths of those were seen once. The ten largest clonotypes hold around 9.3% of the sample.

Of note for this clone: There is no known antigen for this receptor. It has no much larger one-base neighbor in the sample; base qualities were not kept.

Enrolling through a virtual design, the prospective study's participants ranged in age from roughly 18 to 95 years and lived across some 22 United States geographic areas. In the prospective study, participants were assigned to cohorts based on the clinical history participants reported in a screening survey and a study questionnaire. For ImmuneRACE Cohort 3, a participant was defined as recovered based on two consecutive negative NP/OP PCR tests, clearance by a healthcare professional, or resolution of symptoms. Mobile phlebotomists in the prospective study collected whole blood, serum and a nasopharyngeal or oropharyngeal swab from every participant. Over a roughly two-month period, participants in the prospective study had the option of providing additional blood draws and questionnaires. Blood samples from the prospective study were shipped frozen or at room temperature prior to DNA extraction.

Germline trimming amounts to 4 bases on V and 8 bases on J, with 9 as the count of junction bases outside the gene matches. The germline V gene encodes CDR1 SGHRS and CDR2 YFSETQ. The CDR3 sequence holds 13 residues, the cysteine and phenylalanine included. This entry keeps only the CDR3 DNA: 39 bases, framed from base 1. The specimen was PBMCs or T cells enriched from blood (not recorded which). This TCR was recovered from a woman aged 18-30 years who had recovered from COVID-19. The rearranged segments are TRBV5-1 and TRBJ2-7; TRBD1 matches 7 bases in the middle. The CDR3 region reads CASSPLDREKQYF. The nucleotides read TGCGCCAGCAGCCCCCTAGACAGGGAGAAGCAGTACTTC.